This TCR beta chain was sequenced during a study of blood T cell repertoires in COVID-19. In the study overall: COVID-19 samples, acute and convalescent, were from the United States, Italy and Spain. Nucleic acid was either cDNA or gDNA, and it came from T cells, B-cell-depleted T cells, or PBMCs.

In the authors' workflow: Amplification from reference gene primers served as the basis for estimated nucleated cell counts. The protocol was immunoSEQ multiplex PCR, while the TCRdb copy is restricted to in-frame clones and leaves out a portion. V, J and clone size are taken as reported in that table, and D and trimming were inferred from the DNA itself. Here the sample spans approximately 200,000 clones, 70% to 90% being singletons. The germline gives CDR1 MDHEN, CDR2 SYDVKM. The CDR3 spans 14 residues. Trimming cost V 3 bases and J 8 bases, with 13 bases left between them. In its sample, this clone was seen a few times.

What was sequenced was peripheral blood. V usage is TRBV28 and J usage is TRBJ1-4; D is undetermined. The clonotype originates from a man between 60 and 75 years old with acute or convalescent COVID-19. For the CDR3, the DNA is TGTGCCAGCAGTTTGGTCAGGCAGTTCGAAAAACTGTTTTTT. It specifies CASSLVRQFEKLFF.